This T cell receptor (beta chain) originates from a study of T-cell reconstitution after alpha-beta-depleted transplantation in children. Preparing the TCRbeta library involved the use of unique molecular identifiers. MiXCR, applied by TCRdb to the PCR reads, yields one record per CDR3 protein. The sample consists of a few hundred thousand distinct CDR3 sequences, 10% of them appearing once. This clonotype was recorded many times. The source is a human donor who donated a stem cell graft to a child with acute lymphoblastic leukemia. Sequencing used PBMCs from the stem cell graft donor, obtained from the stem cell graft.

Written as DNA, the CDR3 is TGCGCCAGCAGCCAAGCGCAGGGACTAGCTTCCCACGAGCAGTACTTC. Encoded protein: CASSQAQGLASHEQYF. The chain employs TRBV4-3 and TRBJ2-7; TRBD2 aligns across 9 bases. Unmatched junction bases numbered 9, after V lost 1 base and J lost 5 bases. Germline CDR1 reads LGHNA; CDR2 reads YSLEER. The CDR3 runs to 16 residues.